The source of this TCR beta chain is a study of blood T cell repertoires in COVID-19. Study overall: Both acute and convalescent COVID-19 samples were obtained from the United States, Italy and Spain.

From germline, CDR1 is LNHDA and CDR2 SQIVND (reference sequence). CDR3 length: 14 amino acids. The V gene lost 7 bases and the J gene lost 9 bases, with 16 bases spanning the gap. As processed by the authors: Estimates of nucleated cell counts were drawn from the amplification of reference gene primers. Profiling relied on immunoSEQ multiplex PCR, and the TCRdb table lists in-frame clones only, not all of them. The DNA gave D and trimming, while V, J and clone size come from that table. Among over 85,000 clones listed, under 95% were seen once. Source material: peripheral blood. The J gene is TRBJ1-6, the V gene TRBV19; D gene unclear. This receptor was obtained from a human donor with active COVID-19. The donor label of this sample is uncertain. CDR3 in amino acids: CASTPDAGSSPLHF. CDR3 nucleotides: TGTGCCAGTACCCCGGACGCCGGGAGTTCACCCCTCCACTTT.